This T cell receptor beta chain was sequenced in a study of blood T cells in healthy people across ages. General study findings and limits: The percentage of naive T cells correlated strongly with TCR beta diversity. Because sorting was not performed, PBMCs prevented conclusive naive versus antigen-experienced comparison.

This CDR3 is 15 amino acids long. The ends were cut back, 1 base at V and 6 bases at J, with 15 bases in the middle. CDR1 is SGHDN, CDR2 FVKESK, per germline. Primed by a sample-barcoded 5' primer and a J-beta primer mix, a second PCR proceeded for about 6 to 12 cycles. TCRdb reanalysed the 5' RACE reads using MiXCR and keeps one entry per CDR3 protein. The profile shows 1.5 million to 2 million distinct CDR3 sequences, roughly 50% of them singletons. Concerning this clonotype itself: The antigen is unknown.

Sequenced: blood. The chain carries TRBV14 and TRBJ1-2; maybe TRBD1 (6 bases). This clonotype was sampled from a woman aged 40 to 55 in good health. In DNA, the CDR3 is TGTGCCAGCAGCCAAGCAGGGGCCCGGACCCATGGCTACACCTTC. This encodes CASSQAGARTHGYTF.